These T cell receptor beta chains were read from a single sample in a study of cytomegalovirus exposure and HLA in healthy donors. Method: immunoSEQ multiplex PCR; TCRdb's copy keeps in-frame clones and lacks some. The data show about 150,000 clones, roughly 84% seen once. Sequenced sample: PBMCs. These receptors were collected from a human donor in good health. CDR3s include the opening cysteine and the closing phenylalanine or tryptophan. The order of the fields is D gene, V gene, J gene, clone size, CDR3 length, CDR3 DNA, CDR3 protein. A D gene is named only where the DNA matches it firmly. A clone size is listed for some rows: how often the clone was seen (once, few, many), or a class if it is expanded.

D gene: TRBD1
V gene: TRBV6-5
J gene: TRBJ1-2
clone size: -
CDR3 length: 15
CDR3 DNA: TGTGCCAGCAGTACGCGGACAGGGATCGTTGGTGGCTACACCTTC
CDR3 protein: CASSTRTGIVGGYTF

D gene: -
V gene: TRBV28
J gene: TRBJ2-2
clone size: -
CDR3 length: 15
CDR3 DNA: TGTGCCAGCAGTTTAGGAGGGTTGAACACCGGGGAGCTGTTTTTT
CDR3 protein: CASSLGGLNTGELFF

D gene: -
V gene: TRBV6-6
J gene: TRBJ1-3
clone size: -
CDR3 length: 14
CDR3 DNA: TGTGCCAGCAGTACAACGGGGAGGGGAAACACCATATATTTT
CDR3 protein: CASSTTGRGNTIYF

D gene: -
V gene: TRBV28
J gene: TRBJ2-5
clone size: -
CDR3 length: 17
CDR3 DNA: TGTGCCAGCAGGTCCCCCGCCGAGGGCGGGGAACAAGAGACCCAGTACTTC
CDR3 protein: CASRSPAEGGEQETQYF

D gene: -
V gene: TRBV4-3
J gene: TRBJ2-7
clone size: -
CDR3 length: 16
CDR3 DNA: TGCGCCAGCAGCCCCACCCTAGACCGAGCGGGCTACGAGCAGTACTTC
CDR3 protein: CASSPTLDRAGYEQYF

D gene: -
V gene: TRBV28
J gene: TRBJ1-3
clone size: -
CDR3 length: 16
CDR3 DNA: TGTGCCAGCAGTTTTCAGGGCGATCACTCTGGAAACACCATATATTTT
CDR3 protein: CASSFQGDHSGNTIYF

D gene: TRBD1
V gene: TRBV27
J gene: TRBJ2-5
clone size: once
CDR3 length: 16
CDR3 DNA: TGTGCCAGCAGAAAATTCGACAGGGGGATACAAGAGACCCAGTACTTC
CDR3 protein: CASRKFDRGIQETQYF

D gene: -
V gene: TRBV5-4
J gene: TRBJ2-2
clone size: -
CDR3 length: 17
CDR3 DNA: TGTGCCAGCAGCCTAGGCCGACTAGGAATTGGGACCGGGGAGCTGTTTTTT
CDR3 protein: CASSLGRLGIGTGELFF

D gene: TRBD2
V gene: TRBV19
J gene: TRBJ2-7
clone size: -
CDR3 length: 16
CDR3 DNA: TGTGCCAGTAGTTCCTTCGGGACTAGCGGATCCTACGAGCAGTACTTC
CDR3 protein: CASSSFGTSGSYEQYF

D gene: TRBD2
V gene: TRBV7-8
J gene: TRBJ2-3
clone size: -
CDR3 length: 19
CDR3 DNA: TGTGCCAGCAGCTCCCCTCTAGCGGGGGAGAAATCTAGCACAGATACGCAGTATTTT
CDR3 protein: CASSSPLAGEKSSTDTQYF

D gene: -
V gene: TRBV2
J gene: TRBJ1-3
clone size: -
CDR3 length: 13
CDR3 DNA: TGTGCCAGCAGTGTCCAGTCTGGAAACACCATATATTTT
CDR3 protein: CASSVQSGNTIYF

D gene: -
V gene: TRBV6-5
J gene: TRBJ2-2
clone size: -
CDR3 length: 15
CDR3 DNA: TGTGCCAGCAGCGATGGACTTCTTAACACCGGGGAGCTGTTTTTT
CDR3 protein: CASSDGLLNTGELFF

D gene: -
V gene: TRBV6-5
J gene: TRBJ1-5
clone size: once
CDR3 length: 15
CDR3 DNA: TGTGCCAGCAGTTACTTAGGAGGGCGAGATCAGCCCCAGCATTTT
CDR3 protein: CASSYLGGRDQPQHF

D gene: TRBD2
V gene: TRBV9
J gene: TRBJ2-1
clone size: once
CDR3 length: 15
CDR3 DNA: TGTGCCAGCAGCGTGAGCGGGGACTCCTACAATGAGCAGTTCTTC
CDR3 protein: CASSVSGDSYNEQFF

D gene: -
V gene: TRBV28
J gene: TRBJ1-1
clone size: -
CDR3 length: 18
CDR3 DNA: TGTGCCAGCAGCCTATACTGGGGGCAGGGCAAATTGAACACTGAAGCTTTCTTT
CDR3 protein: CASSLYWGQGKLNTEAFF

D gene: TRBD1
V gene: TRBV5-4
J gene: TRBJ1-2
clone size: -
CDR3 length: 14
CDR3 DNA: TGTGCCAGCATGCGGCGGACAGGGCCGTGGGGCTACACCTTC
CDR3 protein: CASMRRTGPWGYTF

D gene: -
V gene: TRBV18
J gene: TRBJ1-1
clone size: few
CDR3 length: 13
CDR3 DNA: TGTGCCAGCTCACCTTCAGTGAACACTGAAGCTTTCTTT
CDR3 protein: CASSPSVNTEAFF

D gene: -
V gene: TRBV28
J gene: TRBJ2-7
clone size: -
CDR3 length: 13
CDR3 DNA: TGTGCCAGCAGTGAAGGGCGACAGCCGGATATGATATTC
CDR3 protein: CASSEGRQPDMIF

D gene: -
V gene: TRBV13
J gene: TRBJ2-7
clone size: -
CDR3 length: 13
CDR3 DNA: TGTGCCAGCAAGGGTAGGGCAGGGGCCGAGCAGTACTTC
CDR3 protein: CASKGRAGAEQYF

D gene: -
V gene: TRBV2
J gene: TRBJ2-7
clone size: -
CDR3 length: 13
CDR3 DNA: TGTGCCAGCAGTGAGACAGTGTCCAACGAGCAGTACTTC
CDR3 protein: CASSETVSNEQYF

D gene: TRBD1
V gene: TRBV29-1
J gene: TRBJ2-3
clone size: -
CDR3 length: 14
CDR3 DNA: TGCAGCGCTCAACGACAGGGAAGGGGGGATACGCAGTATTTT
CDR3 protein: CSAQRQGRGDTQYF

D gene: -
V gene: TRBV5-6
J gene: TRBJ1-3
clone size: -
CDR3 length: 15
CDR3 DNA: TGTGCCAGCAGCGTATACAGGGTGGCTGGAAACACCATATATTTT
CDR3 protein: CASSVYRVAGNTIYF

D gene: -
V gene: TRBV6-5
J gene: TRBJ1-4
clone size: -
CDR3 length: 14
CDR3 DNA: TGTGCCAGCAGCCGGACAGTCCGTGAGGAAAAACTGTTTTTT
CDR3 protein: CASSRTVREEKLFF

D gene: TRBD2
V gene: TRBV5-4
J gene: TRBJ2-7
clone size: once
CDR3 length: 15
CDR3 DNA: TGTGCCAGCAGCTTGGGTAGCGGGGGACCCTACGAGCAGTACTTC
CDR3 protein: CASSLGSGGPYEQYF

D gene: TRBD2
V gene: TRBV19
J gene: TRBJ2-2
clone size: -
CDR3 length: 15
CDR3 DNA: TGTGCCAGTACCTGGGACTATCGGGATGGCGGGGAGCTGTTTTTT
CDR3 protein: CASTWDYRDGGELFF

D gene: -
V gene: TRBV12-5
J gene: TRBJ2-1
clone size: -
CDR3 length: 18
CDR3 DNA: TGTGCTAGTGGTTCTCTACTTCTAACAGACCTCTCCTACAATGAGCAGTTCTTC
CDR3 protein: CASGSLLLTDLSYNEQFF

D gene: TRBD2
V gene: TRBV18
J gene: TRBJ2-7
clone size: -
CDR3 length: 14
CDR3 DNA: TGTGCCAGCTCACCACCGCGGGGGACCTACGAGCAGTACTTC
CDR3 protein: CASSPPRGTYEQYF

D gene: TRBD1
V gene: TRBV7-2
J gene: TRBJ1-2
clone size: -
CDR3 length: 13
CDR3 DNA: TGTGCCAGCAGCTTAGGGACAGGGCGTGGCTACACCTTC
CDR3 protein: CASSLGTGRGYTF